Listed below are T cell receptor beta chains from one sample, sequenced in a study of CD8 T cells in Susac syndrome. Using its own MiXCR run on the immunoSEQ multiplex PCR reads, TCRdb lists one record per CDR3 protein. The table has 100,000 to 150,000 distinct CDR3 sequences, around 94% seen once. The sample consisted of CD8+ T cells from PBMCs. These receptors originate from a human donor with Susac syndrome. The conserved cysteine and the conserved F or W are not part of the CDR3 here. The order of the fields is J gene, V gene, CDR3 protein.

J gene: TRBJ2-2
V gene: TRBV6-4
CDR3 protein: ASSDRGSPGELF

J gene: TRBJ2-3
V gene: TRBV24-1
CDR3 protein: ATGTADTQY

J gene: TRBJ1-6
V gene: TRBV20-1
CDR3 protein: SASPPGQENSPLH

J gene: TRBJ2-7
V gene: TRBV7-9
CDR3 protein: ASSWDSRFYEQY

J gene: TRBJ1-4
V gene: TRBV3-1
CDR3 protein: ASSIRQGWLF

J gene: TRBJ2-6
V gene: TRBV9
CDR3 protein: ASGRSGANVLT

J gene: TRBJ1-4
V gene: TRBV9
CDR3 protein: ASSGKNEKLF

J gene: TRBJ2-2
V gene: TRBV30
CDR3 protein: ALDSPGELF

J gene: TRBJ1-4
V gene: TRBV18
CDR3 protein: ASSPTGQGDEKLF

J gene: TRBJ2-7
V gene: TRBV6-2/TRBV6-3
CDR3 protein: ASSYALYEQY

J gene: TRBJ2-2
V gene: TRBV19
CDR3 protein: ASSIFSEHTGELF

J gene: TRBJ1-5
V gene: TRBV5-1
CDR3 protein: ASSFLRGQPQH

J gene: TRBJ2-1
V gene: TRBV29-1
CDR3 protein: SVVFGGGASDEQF

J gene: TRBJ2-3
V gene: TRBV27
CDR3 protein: ASSPLGLAGITDTQY

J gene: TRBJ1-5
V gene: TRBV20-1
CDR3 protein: SARDSSLGNQPQH

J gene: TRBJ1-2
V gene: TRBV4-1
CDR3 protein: ASSQEQGWYGYT

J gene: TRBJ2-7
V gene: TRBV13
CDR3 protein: ASSLEGERGYEQY

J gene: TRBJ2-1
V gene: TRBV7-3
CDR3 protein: ASSLLGGDEQF

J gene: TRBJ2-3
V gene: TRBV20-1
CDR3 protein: SATPSGTDTQY

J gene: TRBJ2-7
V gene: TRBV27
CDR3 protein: ASSSTTGESYEQY

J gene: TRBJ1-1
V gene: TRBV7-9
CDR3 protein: ASSLEVGGSSAEAF

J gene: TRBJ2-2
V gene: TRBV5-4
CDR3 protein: ASSGLAGVPGELF

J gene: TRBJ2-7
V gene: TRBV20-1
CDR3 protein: SARSRGSEQY

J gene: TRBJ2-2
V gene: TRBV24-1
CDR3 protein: ATSDFATGDTGELF

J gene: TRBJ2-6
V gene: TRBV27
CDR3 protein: ASSTGTVDSGANVLT

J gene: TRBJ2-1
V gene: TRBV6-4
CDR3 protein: ASSPGLAGAEQF

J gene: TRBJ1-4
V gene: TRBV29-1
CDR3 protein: SVEDPFSESTNEKLF

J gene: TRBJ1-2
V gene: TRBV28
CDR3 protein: ASSPFGTQGYT

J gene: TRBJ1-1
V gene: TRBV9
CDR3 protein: ASSGEGNTEAF

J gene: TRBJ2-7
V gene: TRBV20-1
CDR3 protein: SARGSILELEQY

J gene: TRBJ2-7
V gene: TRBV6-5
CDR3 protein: ASSYDGYSYEQY

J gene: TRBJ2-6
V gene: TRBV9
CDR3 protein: ASSVRTGDSGANVLT

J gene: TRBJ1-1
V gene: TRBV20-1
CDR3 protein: SATHPDRNTEAF

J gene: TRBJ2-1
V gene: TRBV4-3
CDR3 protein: ASSQGTPTSIHNEQF

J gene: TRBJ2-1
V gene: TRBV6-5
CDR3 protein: ASSPTSGSYNEQF

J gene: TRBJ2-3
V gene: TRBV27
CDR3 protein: ASSPWGEAREADTQY

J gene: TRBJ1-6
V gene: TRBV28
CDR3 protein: ASSQIRDRGSPLH

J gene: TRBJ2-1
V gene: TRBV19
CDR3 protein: ASTYSRGYNEQF

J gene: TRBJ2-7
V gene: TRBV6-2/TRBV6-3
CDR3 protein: AGRSTDSYEQY

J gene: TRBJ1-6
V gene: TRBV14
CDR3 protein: ASSQFGGSYNSPLH

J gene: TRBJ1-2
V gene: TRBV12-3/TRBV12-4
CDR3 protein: ASRRNANYGYT

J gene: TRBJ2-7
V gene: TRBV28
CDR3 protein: ASSPAGGGYEQY